The rows below give T cell receptor beta chains drawn from one sample of a study of PD-1 blockade in classical Hodgkin lymphoma. Clones were sequenced by immunoSEQ multiplex PCR, and TCRdb holds only the in-frame ones, with some missing. The data hold 100,000 or so clones, with more than 85% observed a single time. Source: peripheral blood mononuclear cells (PBMCs), taken before the second cycle of nivolumab. The receptors were sampled from a human donor with classical Hodgkin lymphoma. CDR3s include the opening cysteine and the closing phenylalanine or tryptophan. The D gene is left open where the match is weak. Clone size is given for some rows only: seen once, a few or many times, or a class if the clone is expanded.

>TRBV9|TRBJ1-1|.|.
CAHTPRGNTEAFF
TGTGCCCACACCCCCCGGGGGAACACTGAAGCTTTCTTT
>TRBV10-1|TRBJ1-1|.|TRBD1
CASSESSRGRTEAFF
TGCGCCAGCAGTGAGTCGAGCAGGGGGCGGACTGAAGCTTTCTTT
>TRBV9|TRBJ1-1|few|.
CASSTRNTEAFF
TGTGCCAGCAGCACAAGGAACACTGAAGCTTTCTTT
>TRBV18|TRBJ1-1|.|TRBD1
CASSPGTDVNTEAFF
TGTGCCAGCTCACCCGGGACAGATGTGAACACTGAAGCTTTCTTT
>TRBV25-1|TRBJ2-7|.|.
CASLDRSSYEQYF
TGTGCCAGCCTAGACAGGAGCTCCTACGAGCAGTACTTC
>TRBV5-6|TRBJ2-5|.|.
CASSPQYQETQYF
TGTGCCAGCAGCCCCCAGTACCAAGAGACCCAGTACTTC
>TRBV29-1|TRBJ2-2|.|TRBD2
CSAGLGYTGELFF
TGCAGCGCCGGACTAGGCTACACCGGGGAGCTGTTTTTT
>TRBV5-1|TRBJ1-1|.|.
CASSVSDIPPMNTEAFF
TGCGCCAGCAGCGTAAGTGACATTCCCCCCATGAACACTGAAGCTTTCTTT
>TRBV6-5|TRBJ1-2|.|.
CASRESSFYGYTF
TGTGCCAGCAGAGAAAGCAGCTTCTATGGCTACACCTTC
>TRBV5-1|TRBJ2-3|once|.
CASRGSGAAYTDTQYF
TGCGCCAGCAGGGGGTCGGGAGCGGCCTACACAGATACGCAGTATTTT
>TRBV30|TRBJ1-1|.|.
CAWMARGRATEAFF
TGTGCCTGGATGGCACGAGGCAGGGCCACTGAAGCTTTCTTT
>TRBV7-2|TRBJ2-1|.|.
CASSLAWYGRPNEQFF
TGTGCCAGCAGCTTAGCGTGGTACGGCAGGCCGAATGAGCAGTTCTTC
>TRBV7-2|TRBJ2-5|.|.
CASSRTLGETQYF
TGTGCCAGCAGTCGGACCCTGGGGGAGACCCAGTACTTC
>TRBV7-9|TRBJ1-5|.|TRBD1
CASSLSDRDQPQHF
TGTGCCAGCAGCTTGAGCGACAGGGATCAGCCCCAGCATTTT
>TRBV6-5|TRBJ1-5|.|.
CASSFRGNQPQHF
TGTGCCAGCAGCTTTAGGGGTAATCAGCCCCAGCATTTT
>TRBV27|TRBJ1-5|many|.
CASAVGDGFNQPQHF
TGTGCCAGCGCGGTCGGGGACGGCTTCAATCAGCCCCAGCATTTT
>TRBV7-3|TRBJ2-5|once|.
CASSLSPWETQYF
TGTGCCAGCAGCTTATCTCCCTGGGAGACCCAGTACTTC
>TRBV7-9|TRBJ2-2|.|TRBD1
CASSPPGQVYTGELFF
TGTGCCAGCAGCCCCCCGGGACAGGTTTACACCGGGGAGCTGTTTTTT
>TRBV7-8|TRBJ1-5|.|.
CASSPSPGLGVRDQPQHF
TGTGCCAGCAGCCCTAGCCCGGGGCTAGGGGTTCGAGATCAGCCCCAGCATTTT
>TRBV13|TRBJ2-5|.|.
CASSFSGTGQETQYF
TGTGCCAGCAGCTTTTCCGGGACCGGGCAAGAGACCCAGTACTTC
>TRBV7-2|TRBJ1-1|.|TRBD1
CASSRKRTGNTEAFF
TGTGCCAGCAGCCGTAAAAGGACAGGGAACACTGAAGCTTTCTTT
>TRBV7-8|TRBJ2-5|.|.
CASSLEASLETQYF
TGTGCCAGCAGCTTAGAGGCTAGCTTAGAGACCCAGTACTTC
>TRBV4-3|TRBJ2-3|.|.
CASSQELRGGLADTQYF
TGCGCCAGCAGCCAAGAATTAAGGGGGGGCCTAGCGGATACGCAGTATTTT
>TRBV5-1|TRBJ2-3|.|TRBD2
CASSFEPGLATDTQYF
TGCGCCAGCAGCTTCGAGCCCGGACTAGCAACAGATACGCAGTATTTT
>TRBV7-2|TRBJ2-1|.|.
CASSLLSGAAYNEQFF
TGTGCCAGCAGCTTATTATCGGGGGCGGCCTACAATGAGCAGTTCTTC
>TRBV5-1|TRBJ1-2|.|TRBD1
CASRPRDRGRQGNGYTF
TGCGCCAGCAGACCCCGGGACAGGGGGAGACAGGGGAATGGCTACACCTTC